The 5 T cell receptor beta chains below were found in one sample sequenced in a study of T cells in Graves' hyperthyroidism and ophthalmopathy. Researchers amplified the TCR beta CDR3 regions from RNA transcripts. With the HTBI primer set, the TCR CDR3 went through a first round of RT-PCR. In TCRdb, the multiplex PCR reads were re-called with MiXCR into one record per CDR3 protein. The sample includes about 360,000 distinct CDR3 sequences, approximately 13% seen only once; the top ten take over 8.5%. The sequenced sample was blood. These receptor sequences come from a woman aged 18-29 years with Graves' hyperthyroidism.

This clonotype was found many times. The chain uses TRBV30 and TRBJ1-1; weak D call: TRBD1 (6 bases). The CDR3 extends over 14 amino acids. V dropped 4 bases and J dropped 1 base, with 13 bases sitting between them. Germline V CDR1 and CDR2: GTSNPN, SVGIG (reference sequence). The CDR3 spells CAWNEGRGNTEAFF. In DNA, the CDR3 is TGTGCCTGGAATGAGGGCAGGGGGAACACTGAAGCTTTCTTT.

This chain joins TRBV27 and TRBJ1-5; D gene unclear. From germline, CDR1 is MNHEY and CDR2 SMNVEV (reference sequence). V was trimmed by 1 base and J by 4 bases, leaving 8 bases between them. The CDR3 sequence is 14 residues long. The CDR3: CASSLYRINQPQHF. The CDR3 nucleotides are TGTGCCAGCAGTTTATACAGAATAAATCAGCCCCAGCATTTT.

The chain has TRBV5-4 and TRBJ2-1, with TRBD1 matching 7 bases. From germline, CDR1 is SGHNT and CDR2 YYREEE (reference sequence). The CDR3 is 15 amino acids. The V segment lost 3 bases and the J segment 5 bases; nucleotides outside the gene matches: 8. CDR3 region: CASSSNRGGHNEQFF. CDR3 DNA: TGTGCCAGCAGCTCAAACAGGGGTGGCCACAATGAGCAGTTCTTC.

This clonotype has at least ten counts. The CDR3 DNA reads TGTGCCACCGCAAACCGGACAGGGATCTACGAGCAGTACTTC. It yields the protein CATANRTGIYEQYF. The chain recombines TRBV27 with TRBJ2-7; TRBD1 matches at 8 bases. V trimming: 10 bases; J trimming: 3 bases; junction bases outside the gene matches: 11. This CDR3 has 14 residues. Germline V CDR1 and CDR2: MNHEY, SMNVEV (reference sequence).

The table lists this clonotype with many counts. This sequence joins TRBV20-1 and TRBJ2-1; 7 bases align to TRBD1. V lost 5 bases to trimming and J lost 0 bases; unmatched junction nucleotides: 4. The CDR3 sequence is 14 residues long. CDR1 and CDR2 from the germline V gene are DFQATT and SNEGSKA (reference sequence). CDR3 protein: CSASRGSSYNEQFF. The CDR3 DNA reads TGCAGTGCTTCCAGGGGGAGCTCCTACAATGAGCAGTTCTTC.